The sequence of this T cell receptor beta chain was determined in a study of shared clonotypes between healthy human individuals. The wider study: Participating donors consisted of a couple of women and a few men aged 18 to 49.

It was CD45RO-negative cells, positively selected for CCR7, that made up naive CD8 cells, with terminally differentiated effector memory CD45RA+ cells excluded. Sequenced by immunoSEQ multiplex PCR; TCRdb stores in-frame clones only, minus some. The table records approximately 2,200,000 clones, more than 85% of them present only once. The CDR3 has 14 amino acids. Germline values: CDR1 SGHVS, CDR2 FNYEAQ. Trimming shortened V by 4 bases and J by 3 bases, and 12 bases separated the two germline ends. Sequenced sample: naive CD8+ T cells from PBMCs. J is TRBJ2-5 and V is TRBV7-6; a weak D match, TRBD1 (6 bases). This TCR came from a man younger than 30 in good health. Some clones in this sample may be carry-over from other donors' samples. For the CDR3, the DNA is TGTGCCAGCAGCTCCCTCCAGGGGAAAGAGACCCAGTACTTC. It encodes CASSSLQGKETQYF.